This T cell receptor (beta chain) was observed in a study of blood T cell repertoires in COVID-19. Study summary: Specimens from acute and convalescent COVID-19 originated in the United States, Italy and Spain. T cells, B-cell-depleted T cells, or PBMCs supplied cDNA or gDNA.

The CDR3 length is 14 residues. V was shortened by 4 bases and J by 5 bases, with 12 bases between the two germline ends. Germline assignment: CDR1 SGHDT and CDR2 YYEEEE. Original processing notes: Reference gene primer amplification in the assay estimated nucleated cell counts. Some clones are missing from TCRdb's copy, which holds only in-frame ones; the method was immunoSEQ multiplex PCR. Clone size and V and J calls were adopted from that table, with D and trimming inferred from the DNA. Of about 670,000 clones listed, over 80% are singletons. V and J are TRBV5-6 and TRBJ1-4, with D maybe TRBD1 (6 bases). The sample comprised peripheral blood. This sequence was found in a woman under 30 with acute or convalescent COVID-19. CDR3 region: CASSRGHLNEKLFF. The CDR3 DNA sequence: TGTGCCAGCAGCCGGGGACATCTCAATGAAAAACTGTTTTTT.